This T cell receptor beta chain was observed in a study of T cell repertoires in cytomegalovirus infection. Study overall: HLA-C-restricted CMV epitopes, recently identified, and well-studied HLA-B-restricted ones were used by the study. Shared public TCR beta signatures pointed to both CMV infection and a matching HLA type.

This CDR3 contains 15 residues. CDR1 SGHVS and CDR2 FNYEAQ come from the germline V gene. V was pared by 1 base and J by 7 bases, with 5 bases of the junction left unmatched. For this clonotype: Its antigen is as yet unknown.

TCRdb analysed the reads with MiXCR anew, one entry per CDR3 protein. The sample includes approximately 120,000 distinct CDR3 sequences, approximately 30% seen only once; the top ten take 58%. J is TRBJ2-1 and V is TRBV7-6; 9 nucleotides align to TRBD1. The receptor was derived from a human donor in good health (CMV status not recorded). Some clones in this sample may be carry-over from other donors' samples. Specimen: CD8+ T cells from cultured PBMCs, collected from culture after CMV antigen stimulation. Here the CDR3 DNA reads TGTGCCAGCAGCTTAGAACAGGGGGCGGGTAATGAGCAGTTCTTC. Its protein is CASSLEQGAGNEQFF.